The next 15 T cell receptor beta chains were all read from a single sample in a study of cytomegalovirus exposure and HLA in healthy donors. The PCR contained 60 Vbeta and 13 Jbeta primers. The method was immunoSEQ multiplex PCR; TCRdb's version includes in-frame clones alone and lacks a portion of them. The data contain some 150,000 clones, approximately 60% of them seen just once; the ten biggest clones take up approximately 6.6%. The sample consisted of PBMCs. The receptors were sampled from a woman aged 60-70 years in good health and CMV-seropositive.

There are a few counts of this clone. The V call is TRBV9, the J call TRBJ2-3; 9 bases agree with TRBD1. Germline V gene sequence: CDR1 SGDLS, CDR2 YYNGEE. V shed 4 bases and J 5 bases; nucleotides not matched to a gene: 5. This CDR3 contains 14 residues. CDR3 loop: CASSSTGGRDTQYF. The CDR3 DNA follows: TGTGCCAGCAGCAGTACAGGGGGCCGAGATACGCAGTATTTT.

This sequence joins TRBV4-1 and TRBJ2-5; 12 nucleotides line up with TRBD2. The CDR3 is 18 residues long. Losses at the gene ends were 1 base for V and 5 bases for J; bases not matched to a gene: 11. The germline CDR1 and CDR2 sequences are MGHRA and YSYEKL. In DNA, the CDR3 is TGCGCCAGCAGCCAAGGGGAACTAGCGGGAGGTGGGGAGGAGACCCAGTACTTC. It encodes CASSQGELAGGGEETQYF.

The CDR3 nucleotides read TGCAGCGTCGAGGGGAAACCGGGACTAGCGGGAGCGGGGAATGAGCAGTTCTTC. Its translation: CSVEGKPGLAGAGNEQFF. V is TRBV29-1 and J is TRBJ2-1, with 14 bases fitting TRBD2. The CDR3 loop spans 18 amino acids. The germline gives CDR1 SQVTM, CDR2 ANQGSEA. V was clipped by 6 bases and J by 7 bases; unmatched bases: 17.

The chain employs TRBV7-9 and TRBJ1-5; the D gene is possibly TRBD1 (5 bases). CDR1 is SEHNR and CDR2 is FQNEAQ in the germline V gene (reference sequence). The CDR3 extends over 15 amino acids. V was trimmed by 0 bases and J by 0 bases, leaving 6 bases between them. CDR3 residues: CASSLAGDSNQPQHF. The CDR3 DNA reads as TGTGCCAGCAGCTTAGCAGGGGATAGCAATCAGCCCCAGCATTTT. The full variable domain, in which reference TRBV7-9 and TRBJ1-5 provide the parts outside the CDR3, is DTGVSQNPRHKITKRGQNVTFRCDPISEHNRLYWYRQTLGQGPEFLTYFQNEAQLEKSRLLSDRFSAERPKGSFSTLEIQRTEQGDSAMYLCASSLAGDSNQPQHFGDGTRLSIL.

This clone was counted between two and nine times. The chain is built from TRBV5-4 and TRBJ2-5; D uncertain. CDR1 is SGHNT and CDR2 is YYREEE in the germline V gene (reference sequence). V was pared by 6 bases and J by 0 bases, with 12 bases between. There are 14 residues in the CDR3. The CDR3 sequence is CASKYLADQETQYF. The CDR3 DNA follows: TGTGCCAGCAAATATCTGGCGGACCAAGAGACCCAGTACTTC.

The chain uses TRBV28 and TRBJ2-7; 9 nucleotides align to TRBD2. The V segment lost 8 bases and the J segment 0 bases; nucleotides outside the gene matches: 2. CDR1 is MDHEN and CDR2 is SYDVKM in the germline V gene. This CDR3 region has 13 residues. CDR3 protein: CASSSGNSYEQYF. For the CDR3, the DNA is TGTGCCAGCTCTAGCGGGAACTCCTACGAGCAGTACTTC. Combining the CDR3 with reference TRBV28 and TRBJ2-7 gives the whole variable domain DVKVTQSSRYLVKRTGEKVFLECVQDMDHENMFWYRQDPGLGLRLIYFSYDVKMKEKGDIPEGYSVSREKKERFSLILESASTNQTSMYLCASSSGNSYEQYFGPGTRLTVT.

This clone was found a few times. CDR3 DNA sequence: TGCGCCAGCAGCCCCCAAATAGCGGGAGCGCGCGAGCAGTACTTC. Translated, it gives CASSPQIAGAREQYF. The chain joins TRBV5-1 to TRBJ2-7, with 9 nucleotides matching TRBD2. Germline assignment: CDR1 SGHRS and CDR2 YFSETQ. V lost 4 bases and J lost 6; bases outside the gene matches: 11. The CDR3 runs 15 residues.

The rearrangement uses TRBV4-2 and TRBJ2-1; D is unresolved. Germline V gene data show CDR1 as LGHNA and CDR2 as YNFKEQ. V lost 0 bases to trimming and J lost 12 bases, with 18 bases between them. The CDR3 length is 15 residues. The CDR3 bases are TGTGCCAGCAGCCAAGATGGTCAGCGAGAGATGGGGCAGTTCTTC. This gives the protein CASSQDGQREMGQFF.

This rearrangement joins TRBV27 to TRBJ2-3; D unclear. The CDR3 runs to 12 residues. CDR1 and CDR2 from the germline V gene are MNHEY and SMNVEV (reference sequence). The germline V and J ends were trimmed by 6 bases and 6 bases, with 10 bases remaining between them. The chain's CDR3 is CASSPPGDTQYF. CDR3 bases: TGTGCCAGCAGCCCCCCCGGGGATACGCAGTATTTT.

J is TRBJ2-4 and V is TRBV4-2, with 11 bases fitting TRBD2. CDR1 LGHNA and CDR2 YNFKEQ come from the germline V gene. V trimming: 3 bases; J trimming: 5 bases; junction bases outside the gene matches: 12. The CDR3 is 18 residues long. The CDR3 DNA is TGTGCCAGCAGCCAGAACGGGCTAGCGGGGGGCTCCCAAAACATTCAGTACTTC. Its translation: CASSQNGLAGGSQNIQYF.

The DNA for the CDR3 is TGTGCCAGCAGCCCCCAACAGGGGAATCAGCCCCAGCATTTT. Translation gives CASSPQQGNQPQHF. The chain has TRBV11-3 and TRBJ1-5; 7 bases map to TRBD1. V lost 5 bases and J lost 4; bases outside the gene matches: 5. Germline V gene data show CDR1 as SGHNT and CDR2 as YENEEA. CDR3 size: 14 residues.

This rearrangement joins TRBV7-2 to TRBJ1-5; no clear D gene. This CDR3 has 13 residues. Trimming cost V 1 base and J 3 bases, with 4 bases left between them. CDR1 and CDR2 from the germline V gene are SGHTA and FQGNSA. Here the CDR3 DNA reads TGTGCCAGCAGCTTAGATAACAATCAGCCCCAGCATTTT. Translated, it gives CASSLDNNQPQHF.

The V call is TRBV4-2, the J call TRBJ2-7, with D tentatively TRBD1 (6 bases). CDR1 and CDR2 from the germline V gene are LGHNA and YNFKEQ. V was cut by 3 bases and J by 0 bases, with 15 bases left in between. The CDR3 covers 16 residues. The CDR3 here is CASSHESRTASYEQYF. Here the CDR3 DNA reads TGTGCCAGCAGCCACGAGAGTCGGACAGCCTCCTACGAGCAGTACTTC.

This clone was observed once. This sequence joins TRBV6-1 and TRBJ2-1; 16 bases are a match to TRBD2. The CDR3 totals 17 residues. CDR1 is MNHNS and CDR2 is SASEGT in the germline V gene. J gave up 7 bases and V 1 base, and 4 bases lay outside the gene matches. The CDR3 nucleotides are TGTGCCAGCAGTGAAGTGGGACTAGCGGGAGGGCCTAATGAGCAGTTCTTC. Protein sequence: CASSEVGLAGGPNEQFF.

This chain connects TRBV14 to TRBJ2-7, with D hard to call. V was shortened by 1 base and J by 6 bases, with 7 bases between the two germline ends. The CDR3 is made up of 12 amino acids. CDR1 and CDR2 (germline): SGHDN, FVKESK. CDR3 protein: CASSQGSGEQYF. DNA for the CDR3: TGTGCCAGCAGCCAAGGGTCCGGCGAGCAGTACTTC.